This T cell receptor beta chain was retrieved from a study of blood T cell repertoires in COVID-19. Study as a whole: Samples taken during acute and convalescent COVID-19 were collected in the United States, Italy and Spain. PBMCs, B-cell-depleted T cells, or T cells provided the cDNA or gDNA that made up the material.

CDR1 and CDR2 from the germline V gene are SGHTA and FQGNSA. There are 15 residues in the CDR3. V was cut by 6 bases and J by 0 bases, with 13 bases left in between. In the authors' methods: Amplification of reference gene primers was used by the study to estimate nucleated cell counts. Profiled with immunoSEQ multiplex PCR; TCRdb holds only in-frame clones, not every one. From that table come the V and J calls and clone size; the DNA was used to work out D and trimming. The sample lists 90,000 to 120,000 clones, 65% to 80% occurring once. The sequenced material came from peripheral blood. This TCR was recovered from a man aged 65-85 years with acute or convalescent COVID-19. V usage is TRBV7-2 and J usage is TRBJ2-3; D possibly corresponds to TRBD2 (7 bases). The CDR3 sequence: CASRVRGGSTDTQYF. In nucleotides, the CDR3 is TGTGCCAGCAGGGTTAGGGGGGGGAGCACAGATACGCAGTATTTT.